The 30 T cell receptor beta chains in this list originate from one sample, sequenced in a study of control samples from healthy donors and cancer patients. Libraries were prepared by immunoSEQ multiplex PCR; TCRdb keeps only in-frame clonotypes and omits some of them. The sample carries about 89,000 clones, 85% to 90% recorded once. What was sequenced was blood. These receptors all stem from a woman between 40 and 50 years old in good health.

V gene TRBV2 combines with J gene TRBJ2-1, with D possibly TRBD1 on 6 matching bases. Germline loops: CDR1 SNHLY, CDR2 FYNNEI. The V gene lost 7 bases and the J gene lost 6 bases, with 13 bases spanning the gap. CDR3 length equals 13 residues. CDR3 sequence reads: CASNSFRGNEQFF. Here the CDR3 DNA reads TGTGCCAGCAACTCTTTCAGGGGCAATGAGCAGTTCTTC.

This chain uses TRBV7-8 with TRBJ1-4; D gene unclear. This CDR3 comprises 15 residues. Germline CDR1 reads SGHVS; CDR2 reads FQNEAQ. V gave up 2 bases and J gave up 6 bases, with 13 bases separating them. CDR3 amino acids: CASSLSGMVDEKLFF. The CDR3 nucleotides read TGTGCCAGCAGCTTAAGTGGTATGGTGGATGAAAAACTGTTTTTT.

The chain is built from TRBV5-3 and TRBJ1-1, with 8 bases identical to TRBD1. TRBV5-3 is designated an ORF whose function remains uncertain. The CDR3 length is 14 residues. V gave up 4 bases and J gave up 1 base; unmatched junction bases: 3. CDR3 in amino acids: CARSPDRENTEAFF. The CDR3, as DNA: TGTGCCAGAAGCCCGGACAGGGAGAACACTGAAGCTTTCTTT.

The chain has TRBV9 and TRBJ1-4; tentative D call: TRBD1 (6 bases). V was trimmed by 0 bases and J by 8 bases, leaving 11 bases between them. Per the germline V gene, CDR1 is SGDLS and CDR2 is YYNGEE. The CDR3 loop spans 14 amino acids. The CDR3 region is CASSVAPQGEKLFF. CDR3 sequence (DNA): TGTGCCAGCAGCGTAGCTCCCCAGGGGGAAAAACTGTTTTTT.

The chain joins TRBV24-1 to TRBJ2-5; D possibly corresponds to TRBD1 (7 bases). The DNA end is more similar to TRBJ2-7, so the J call may be wrong. The CDR3 spans 14 residues. Germline CDR1 reads KGHDR; CDR2 reads SFDVKD. Here the CDR3 reads CATSPQGRPYEQYF. DNA for the CDR3: TGTGCCACCAGTCCACAGGGGAGGCCCTACGAGCAGTACTTC.

This clone was detected once. The chain links TRBV30 to TRBJ2-7; TRBD2 agrees at 8 bases. The CDR3 loop spans 14 amino acids. After removal of 4 bases from V and 7 bases from J, the junction contained 12 bases not matched to a gene. The V gene's germline CDR1 is GTSNPN and CDR2 SVGIG (reference sequence). CDR3 residues: CAWTPGARGGEQYF. CDR3 nucleotide sequence: TGTGCCTGGACCCCGGGGGCCCGGGGGGGGGAGCAGTACTTC.

The chain couples TRBV5-6 to TRBJ1-3; no clear D gene. Germline lookup yields CDR1 SGHDT and CDR2 YYEEEE. Trimming took 4 bases from V and 0 from J, leaving 14 bases between them. The CDR3 has 16 amino acids. CDR3 DNA: TGTGCCAGCAGCGTTATCGATGCTATCTCTGGAAACACCATATATTTT. Protein: CASSVIDAISGNTIYF.

This chain connects TRBV7-2 to TRBJ1-6, with D unresolved. Germline assignment: CDR1 SGHTA and CDR2 FQGNSA. With 5 bases removed from V and 10 bases from J, the gap between germline ends came to 21 bases. The CDR3 length is 16 residues. For the CDR3, the DNA is TGTGCCAGCAGCCAGTCGGTCACACCCCCGAGGTCACCCCTCCACTTT. Its protein is CASSQSVTPPRSPLHF.

The chain recombines TRBV18 with TRBJ2-7; 9 nucleotides line up with TRBD1. V lost 3 bases to trimming and J lost 4 bases; unmatched junction nucleotides: 10. CDR3 length: 16 amino acids. Per the germline V gene, CDR1 is KGHSH and CDR2 is LQKENI. The CDR3 protein is CASSPNPGTGLYEQYF. The CDR3, as DNA: TGTGCCAGCTCACCGAATCCTGGGACAGGGCTTTACGAGCAGTACTTC.

V and J are TRBV18 and TRBJ2-2, with TRBD1 identical over 7 bases. Germline CDR1 is KGHSH and CDR2 is LQKENI. The CDR3 has 14 residues. Trimming at V came to 3 bases and at J to 7 bases, leaving 5 bases not matched to a gene. The CDR3 DNA follows: TGTGCCAGCTCACCTCTACAGGGGAGCGGGGAGCTGTTTTTT. This gives the protein CASSPLQGSGELFF.

The chain carries TRBV9 and TRBJ2-2, with TRBD1 matching over 9 bases. This CDR3 has 16 amino acids. V lost 4 bases, J lost 0 bases, and 4 bases stayed unmatched. Germline V CDR1 and CDR2: SGDLS, YYNGEE. CDR3 in amino acids: CASSRTGGANTGELFF. The CDR3 nucleotides are TGTGCCAGCAGCCGAACAGGGGGCGCGAACACCGGGGAGCTGTTTTTT.

The chain recombines TRBV5-1 with TRBJ2-1; 10 bases match TRBD2. Trimming removed 2 bases from V and 8 bases from J; junction bases left unmatched: 7. CDR1 is SGHRS, CDR2 YFSETQ, per germline. The CDR3 spans 15 residues. The CDR3 sequence: CASSLGLAAGDEQFF. The CDR3 DNA sequence: TGCGCCAGCAGCTTAGGACTAGCGGCCGGGGATGAGCAGTTCTTC.

This clone occurred many times. The V gene is TRBV7-8, the J gene TRBJ2-7, with D possibly TRBD1 on 6 matching bases. CDR3 length: 15 amino acids. Trimming shortened V by 1 base and J by 5 bases, and 15 bases separated the two germline ends. Germline V gene sequence: CDR1 SGHVS, CDR2 FQNEAQ. In DNA form, the CDR3 reads TGTGCCAGCAGCTTAGTGGTCAGGGGCCCTAACGAGCAGTACTTC. Translated: CASSLVVRGPNEQYF.

The chain joins TRBV6-1 to TRBJ1-2, with D unclear. Trimming removed 3 bases at V and 3 bases at J, with 8 bases between. CDR1 is MNHNS, CDR2 SASEGT, per germline. This CDR3 is 13 amino acids long. CDR3: CASSDRYYYGYTF. Here the CDR3 DNA reads TGTGCCAGCAGTGACAGATATTACTATGGCTACACCTTC.

The rearrangement links TRBV6-5 to TRBJ1-4; D is unresolved. This CDR3 has 13 residues. Germline V lookup: CDR1 MNHEY, CDR2 SVGAGI. V was cut by 2 bases and J by 11 bases, with 12 bases left in between. The CDR3, as DNA: TGTGCCAGCAGTTACAGATCAATGAGGAAACTGTTTTTT. Encoded protein: CASSYRSMRKLFF.

The genes are TRBV7-2 and TRBJ1-2, with 11 bases that match TRBD1. The CDR3 loop spans 13 amino acids. V was clipped by 5 bases and J by 6 bases; unmatched bases: 2. Germline V gives CDR1 SGHTA, CDR2 FQGNSA. Here the CDR3 reads CASSLGQGDGYTF. In DNA form, the CDR3 reads TGTGCCAGCAGCCTGGGACAGGGGGATGGCTACACCTTC. Full variable domain (outside the CDR3, taken from reference TRBV7-2 and TRBJ1-2): GAGVSQSPSNKVTEKGKDVELRCDPISGHTALYWYRQSLGQGLEFLIYFQGNSAPDKSGLPSDRFSAERTGGSVSTLTIQRTQQEDSAVYLCASSLGQGDGYTFGSGTRLTVV.

The V call is TRBV9, the J call TRBJ1-2, with a weak D call TRBD1 (6 bases). Trimming removed 3 bases at V and 5 bases at J, with 11 bases between. The CDR3 is made up of 13 amino acids. Germline CDR1 is SGDLS and CDR2 is YYNGEE. For the CDR3, the DNA is TGTGCCAGCAGCGCATCGACAGGATATGGCTACACCTTC. This encodes CASSASTGYGYTF.

The V and J genes are TRBV10-3 and TRBJ1-5; 9 bases are a match to TRBD1. The CDR3 is 15 amino acids. CDR1 is ENHRY, CDR2 SYGVKD, per germline. The V gene end was trimmed by 0 bases and the J gene end by 4 bases; junction bases not matched to a gene: 1. The CDR3 coding sequence is TGTGCCATCAGTGAGTCTGGGACAGGGAATCAGCCCCAGCATTTT. It encodes CAISESGTGNQPQHF.

This clone was observed a handful of times. The rearrangement joins TRBV5-4 to TRBJ2-7; no clear D gene. Germline V gene sequence: CDR1 SGHNT, CDR2 YYREEE (reference sequence). The V end was cut by 2 bases, the J end by 0 bases, with 12 bases between. The CDR3 has 15 residues. In nucleotides, the CDR3 is TGTGCCAGCAGCTTTGAGATTCGGAGCTCCTACGAGCAGTACTTC. Encoded protein: CASSFEIRSSYEQYF.

The chain is built from TRBV30 and TRBJ2-1; maybe TRBD2 (5 bases). This CDR3 contains 13 residues. Germline V CDR1 and CDR2: GTSNPN, SVGIG (reference sequence). The V end was cut by 5 bases, the J end by 0 bases, with 8 bases between. The CDR3 here is CAWARGSYNEQFF. The CDR3 DNA reads as TGTGCCTGGGCCCGGGGCTCCTACAATGAGCAGTTCTTC.

This sequence joins TRBV6-2 or TRBV6-3 and TRBJ1-3; D perhaps matches TRBD1 (5 bases). This CDR3 region has 16 residues. V was shortened by 2 bases and J by 0 bases, with 11 bases between the two germline ends. Germline lookup yields CDR1 MNHEY and CDR2 SVGEGT. The CDR3 reads CASSYQDTYSGNTIYF. CDR3 DNA: TGTGCCAGCAGTTACCAGGACACGTACTCTGGAAACACCATATATTTT.

The V call is TRBV11-3, the J call TRBJ1-2; D gene ambiguous. Germline loops: CDR1 SGHNT, CDR2 YENEEA. V lost 3 bases and J lost 5, with 10 bases in between. This CDR3 is 13 amino acids long. The CDR3 loop reads CASSFQPRYGYTF. The DNA for the CDR3 is TGTGCCAGCAGCTTTCAGCCTCGTTATGGCTACACCTTC.

This clone appeared once. The J gene is TRBJ2-2, the V gene TRBV7-9; 10 bases agree with TRBD1. Germline loops: CDR1 SEHNR, CDR2 FQNEAQ (reference sequence). The CDR3 length is 18 residues. V was clipped by 6 bases and J by 4 bases; unmatched bases: 14. The CDR3 region has the DNA TGTGCCAGCAGGGACGTCCGGGACAGGGGAGGTCTCACCGGGGAGCTGTTTTTT. Protein sequence: CASRDVRDRGGLTGELFF. Using reference TRBV7-9 and TRBJ2-2 for the parts outside the CDR3, the full variable domain is DTGVSQNPRHKITKRGQNVTFRCDPISEHNRLYWYRQTLGQGPEFLTYFQNEAQLEKSRLLSDRFSAERPKGSFSTLEIQRTEQGDSAMYLCASRDVRDRGGLTGELFFGEGSRLTVL.

The V and J genes are TRBV2 and TRBJ1-1, with D perhaps TRBD1 (6 bases). Per germline, CDR1 SNHLY and CDR2 FYNNEI. This CDR3 is built from 12 residues. The V and J ends lost 9 bases and 2 bases respectively, with 10 bases between them. The CDR3 DNA sequence: TGTGCCAGTAAGGGACACAACACTGAAGCTTTCTTT. Translating gives CASKGHNTEAFF.

This clone turned up a few times. The chain carries TRBV27 and TRBJ2-2; D possibly uses TRBD1 or TRBD2 (6 bases each). CDR1 is MNHEY and CDR2 is SMNVEV in the germline V gene (reference sequence). This CDR3 spans 15 amino acids. V gave up 3 bases and J gave up 4 bases, with 12 bases separating them. The CDR3 nucleotides read TGTGCCAGCAGTTTCACGGGGGCGGGCACCGGGGAGCTGTTTTTT. Its protein product is CASSFTGAGTGELFF.

This chain uses TRBV4-3 with TRBJ2-1, with a weak D call TRBD2 (5 bases). CDR1 is LGHNA, CDR2 YSLEER, per germline. V lost 0 bases, J lost 10 bases, and 13 bases lay in between. There are 14 residues in the CDR3. CDR3 nucleotides: TGCGCCAGCAGCCAAGAACAAGCTAGCACGGAGCAGTTCTTC. Encoded protein: CASSQEQASTEQFF.

The genes are TRBV9 and TRBJ2-5; D ambiguous. The CDR3 totals 14 residues. The V gene lost 0 bases and the J gene lost 4 bases, with 10 bases spanning the gap. The germline gives CDR1 SGDLS, CDR2 YYNGEE. The CDR3 spells CASSVGAWGETQYF. In nucleotides, the CDR3 is TGTGCCAGCAGCGTAGGCGCCTGGGGAGAGACCCAGTACTTC.

The chain joins TRBV11-3 to TRBJ1-1; a weak D match, TRBD1 (6 bases). CDR3 length equals 14 residues. The germline V gene has CDR1 SGHNT and CDR2 YENEEA. Trimming shortened V by 2 bases and J by 10 bases, and 17 bases separated the two germline ends. The chain's CDR3 is CASSLPSGEGGAFF. Here the CDR3 DNA reads TGTGCCAGCAGCTTACCGTCAGGGGAAGGGGGAGCTTTCTTT.

V is TRBV4-2 and J is TRBJ2-6; D gene unclear. The CDR3 covers 19 residues. V was clipped by 1 base and J by 0 bases, with 16 bases between them. The germline V gene encodes CDR1 LGHNA and CDR2 YNFKEQ. In DNA form, the CDR3 reads TGTGCCAGCAGCCAAGTATTGGGGTACCAGAGCTCTGGGGCCAACGTCCTGACTTTC. Residues: CASSQVLGYQSSGANVLTF.

V usage is TRBV4-3 and J usage is TRBJ2-7, with 10 nucleotides matching TRBD2. Germline-derived CDR1 and CDR2 are LGHNA and YSLEER. The CDR3 is made up of 17 amino acids. J gave up 2 bases and V 4 bases, and 11 bases lay outside the gene matches. CDR3 nucleotides: TGCGCCAGCAGCCCAACCCATAGCGGGGGGTTGGCCTACGAGCAGTACTTC. This gives the protein CASSPTHSGGLAYEQYF.